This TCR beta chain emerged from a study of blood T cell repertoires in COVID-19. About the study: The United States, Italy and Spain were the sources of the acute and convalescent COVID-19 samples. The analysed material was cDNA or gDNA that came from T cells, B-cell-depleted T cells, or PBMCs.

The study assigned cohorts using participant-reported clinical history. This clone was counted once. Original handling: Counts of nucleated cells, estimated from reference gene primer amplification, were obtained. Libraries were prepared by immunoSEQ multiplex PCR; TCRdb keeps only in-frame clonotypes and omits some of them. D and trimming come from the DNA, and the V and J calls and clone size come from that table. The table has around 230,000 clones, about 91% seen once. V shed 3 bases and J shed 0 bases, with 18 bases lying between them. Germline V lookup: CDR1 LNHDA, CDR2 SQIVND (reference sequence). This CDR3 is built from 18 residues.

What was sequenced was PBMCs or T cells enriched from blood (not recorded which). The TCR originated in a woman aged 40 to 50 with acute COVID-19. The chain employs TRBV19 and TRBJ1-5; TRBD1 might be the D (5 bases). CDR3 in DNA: TGTGCCAGTAGTATGCAAGTAGGGAGGGGCGATAGCAATCAGCCCCAGCATTTT. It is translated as CASSMQVGRGDSNQPQHF.